This T cell receptor beta chain is drawn from a study of early T cells in non-severe SARS-CoV-2 infection. One entry per CDR3 protein, called by TCRdb with MiXCR from the 5' RACE reads. The repertoire has approximately 79,000 distinct CDR3 sequences, 10% to 15% of them found once; the top ten carry 1.1%. This TCR was sampled from an adult who was a healthcare worker with PCR-confirmed SARS-CoV-2 infection or an uninfected control (not recorded which). Input material: whole blood.

The CDR3 protein is CASSEHSSNQPQHF. The CDR3 DNA is TGTGCCAGCAGTGAGCACAGTAGCAATCAGCCCCAGCATTTT. The chain carries TRBV2 and TRBJ1-5; no definite D call. From germline, CDR1 is SNHLY and CDR2 FYNNEI. The CDR3 covers 14 residues. With 3 bases removed from V and 0 bases from J, the gap between germline ends came to 6 bases.